A selection of T cell receptor beta chains follows, all from one sample in a study of blood T cell repertoires in COVID-19. Measured with immunoSEQ multiplex PCR; TCRdb has only the in-frame clones, and not every one. The sample includes about 210,000 clones, about four fifths of them seen just once. Source material: peripheral blood. All receptors come from a middle-aged woman with active or convalescent COVID-19. The CDR3 runs from the conserved cysteine through the conserved F or W. D genes are given only for firm matches. Expanded clones get a size class; other rows say once, few or many, or leave the size out.

v_gene	d_gene	j_gene	abundance	CDR3aa	CDR3nt
TRBV4-2	TRBD2	TRBJ2-1	once	CASSPVTSGGHNEQFF	TGTGCCAGCAGCCCCGTGACTAGCGGGGGTCACAATGAGCAGTTCTTC
TRBV7-3	TRBD2	TRBJ2-1	.	CASSLVAGGPGNEQFF	TGTGCCAGCAGCTTGGTAGCGGGAGGGCCGGGTAATGAGCAGTTCTTC
TRBV6-5	.	TRBJ2-7	.	CASSYGSAGPYEQYF	TGTGCCAGCAGTTATGGGTCGGCGGGACCCTACGAGCAGTACTTC
TRBV10-3	.	TRBJ2-7	.	CAISGDTYEQYF	TGTGCCATCAGTGGCGATACCTACGAGCAGTACTTC
TRBV29-1	TRBD1	TRBJ1-1	once	CSVEVGRGNRGRSTEAFF	TGCAGCGTTGAAGTCGGACGAGGTAATAGGGGGCGGAGCACTGAAGCTTTCTTT
TRBV28	TRBD1	TRBJ2-7	.	CASSLEWTGPYEQYF	TGTGCCAGCAGTTTAGAGTGGACAGGGCCCTACGAGCAGTACTTC
TRBV18	TRBD1	TRBJ2-1	.	CASSSGTGGLNEQFF	TGTGCCAGCTCGTCCGGGACAGGGGGCTTGAATGAGCAGTTCTTC
TRBV28	.	TRBJ2-7	few	CASSFLGATYEQYF	TGTGCCAGCAGTTTTTTGGGGGCAACCTACGAGCAGTACTTC
TRBV2	TRBD1	TRBJ1-5	.	CASTWTGGMGQPQHF	TGTGCCAGCACCTGGACAGGGGGCATGGGTCAGCCCCAGCATTTT
TRBV7-9	.	TRBJ2-5	.	CASSPSQETQYF	TGTGCCAGCAGCCCCAGCCAAGAGACCCAGTACTTC
TRBV7-2	.	TRBJ2-7	.	CASSFGAYEQYF	TGTGCCAGCAGCTTCGGAGCCTACGAGCAGTACTTC
TRBV6-6	TRBD2	TRBJ2-1	.	CASSYLAGSYNEQFF	TGTGCCAGCAGTTACCTAGCGGGGAGTTACAATGAGCAGTTCTTC
TRBV5-1	TRBD1	TRBJ1-1	once	CASRRQGALNTEAFF	TGCGCCAGCAGGAGACAGGGGGCATTGAACACTGAAGCTTTCTTT
TRBV7-9	.	TRBJ1-1	.	CASSLGGLSEAFF	TGTGCCAGCAGCCTCGGGGGGTTGTCTGAAGCTTTCTTT
TRBV6-5	TRBD2	TRBJ2-4	.	CASSYSPSGGMDIQYF	TGTGCCAGCAGTTACTCGCCCAGCGGGGGGATGGACATTCAGTACTTC
TRBV6-6	.	TRBJ1-1	.	CASSYSLGVTEAFF	TGTGCCAGCAGTTACTCCCTCGGGGTCACTGAAGCTTTCTTT
TRBV5-8	TRBD1	TRBJ1-2	few	CASPGQGYGYTF	TGTGCCTCCCCGGGACAGGGCTATGGCTACACCTTC
TRBV30	TRBD1	TRBJ2-5	.	CAWRDPGQGIQETQYF	TGTGCCTGGAGGGATCCGGGACAGGGGATCCAAGAGACCCAGTACTTC
TRBV10-1	.	TRBJ2-3	.	CASLTLDRPAQDTQYF	TGCGCCAGCCTAACTCTGGACAGACCTGCACAAGATACGCAGTATTTT
TRBV19	.	TRBJ1-2	.	CASSSQGGYGYTF	TGTGCCAGTAGTAGTCAGGGAGGCTATGGCTACACCTTC
TRBV19	TRBD2	TRBJ2-3	few	CASSVGLAGGPSTDTQYF	TGTGCCAGTAGTGTCGGACTAGCGGGGGGGCCGAGCACAGATACGCAGTATTTT
TRBV3-1/TRBV3-2	.	TRBJ2-3	few	CASSHQGLTGTDTQYF	TGTGCCAGCAGCCATCAGGGACTGACGGGCACAGATACGCAGTATTTT
TRBV3-1/TRBV3-2	.	TRBJ1-4	.	CASSQGRDIEKLFF	TGTGCCAGCAGCCAAGGACGGGACATTGAAAAACTGTTTTTT
TRBV3-1/TRBV3-2	TRBD1	TRBJ2-1	few	CASSPVGTGGYEQFF	TGTGCCAGCAGCCCCGTCGGGACAGGGGGCTATGAGCAGTTCTTC
TRBV7-8	TRBD1	TRBJ1-6	.	CASSSGDRGILLVNSPLHF	TGTGCCAGCAGCTCGGGGGACAGGGGTATACTTTTGGTGAATTCACCCCTCCACTTT
TRBV9	.	TRBJ2-1	once	CASSVQGSGYNEQFF	TGTGCCAGCAGCGTTCAGGGATCGGGCTACAATGAGCAGTTCTTC
TRBV7-9	.	TRBJ2-7	.	CASSFRSSSYEQYF	TGTGCCAGCAGCTTCAGGTCCAGCTCCTACGAGCAGTACTTC
TRBV27	TRBD2	TRBJ2-2	.	CASSFGLAVTGELFF	TGTGCCAGCAGTTTTGGACTAGCGGTCACCGGGGAGCTGTTTTTT
TRBV29-1	.	TRBJ1-2	.	CSVETPGANYGYTF	TGCAGCGTTGAAACCCCGGGGGCTAACTATGGCTACACCTTC
TRBV30	.	TRBJ1-5	.	CAWSDLLAGPINQPQHF	TGTGCCTGGAGTGACCTCCTCGCGGGGCCCATCAATCAGCCCCAGCATTTT
TRBV24-1	TRBD2	TRBJ2-2	.	CATSVPLAGDNTGELFF	TGTGCCACCAGTGTCCCCCTAGCGGGAGACAACACCGGGGAGCTGTTTTTT
TRBV3-1/TRBV3-2	.	TRBJ1-1	.	CASSQGRSAEAFF	TGTGCCAGCAGCCAAGGCAGGTCCGCTGAAGCTTTCTTT
TRBV7-3	.	TRBJ1-1	once	CASSLSGVSTEAFF	TGTGCCAGCAGCTTATCGGGGGTTAGCACTGAAGCTTTCTTT
TRBV5-1	.	TRBJ2-7	.	CASSEGGYEQYF	TGCGCCAGCAGCGAAGGAGGCTACGAGCAGTACTTC
TRBV11-2	.	TRBJ1-1	.	CASSLGTGGGTEAFF	TGTGCCAGCAGCCTAGGGACGGGGGGAGGCACTGAAGCTTTCTTT
TRBV27	TRBD1	TRBJ1-2	.	CASRLTGGGYTF	TGTGCCAGCAGATTAACAGGGGGTGGCTACACCTTC
TRBV11-2	TRBD1	TRBJ1-6	once	CASQGGRGYNSPLHF	TGTGCCAGCCAGGGGGGCAGGGGCTATAATTCACCCCTCCACTTT
TRBV4-3	.	TRBJ1-2	.	CASSLQGQGVGYTF	TGCGCCAGCAGCCTCCAGGGGCAAGGGGTAGGCTACACCTTC
TRBV3-1/TRBV3-2	.	TRBJ1-1	once	CASSQDLEAMNTEAFF	TGTGCCAGCAGCCAAGATCTCGAAGCTATGAACACTGAAGCTTTCTTT
TRBV5-1	TRBD2	TRBJ2-6	.	CASSSGASSGANVLTF	TGCGCCAGCAGTAGCGGGGCTAGCTCTGGGGCCAACGTCCTGACTTTC
TRBV3-1/TRBV3-2	.	TRBJ1-2	.	CASSPFVASYTF	TGTGCCAGCAGCCCCTTCGTTGCGAGCTACACCTTC
TRBV6-5	TRBD1	TRBJ1-2	.	CASSPRQGAIYGYTF	TGTGCCAGCAGCCCCCGGCAGGGGGCTATCTATGGCTACACCTTC
TRBV7-3	.	TRBJ1-6	.	CASSFGGYNSPLHF	TGTGCCAGCAGCTTCGGGGGCTATAATTCACCCCTCCACTTT
TRBV5-6	TRBD1	TRBJ1-2	.	CASSLRDSDYGYTF	TGTGCCAGCAGCTTGAGGGACAGTGACTATGGCTACACCTTC
TRBV6-5	TRBD1	TRBJ1-6	.	CASSRDRGPNSPLHF	TGTGCCAGCAGCCGGGACAGGGGGCCCAATTCACCCCTCCACTTT